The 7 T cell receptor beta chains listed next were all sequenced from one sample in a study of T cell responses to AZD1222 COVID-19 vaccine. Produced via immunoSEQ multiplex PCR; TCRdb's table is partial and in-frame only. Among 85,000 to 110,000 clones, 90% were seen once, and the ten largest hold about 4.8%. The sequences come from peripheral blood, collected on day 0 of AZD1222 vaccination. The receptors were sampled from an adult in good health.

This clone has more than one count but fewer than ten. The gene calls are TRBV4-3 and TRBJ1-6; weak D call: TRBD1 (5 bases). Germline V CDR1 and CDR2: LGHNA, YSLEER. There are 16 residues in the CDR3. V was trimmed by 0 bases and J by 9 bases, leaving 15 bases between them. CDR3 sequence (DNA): TGCGCCAGCAGCCAAGACACAGGAGATTGGAGTTCACCCCTCCACTTT. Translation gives CASSQDTGDWSSPLHF.

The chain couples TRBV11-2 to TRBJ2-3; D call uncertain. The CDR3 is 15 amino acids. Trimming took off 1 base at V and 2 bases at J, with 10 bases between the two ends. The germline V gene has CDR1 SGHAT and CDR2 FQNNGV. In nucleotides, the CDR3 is TGTGCCAGCAGCTTAGTTTCGCATAACACAGATACGCAGTATTTT. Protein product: CASSLVSHNTDTQYF.

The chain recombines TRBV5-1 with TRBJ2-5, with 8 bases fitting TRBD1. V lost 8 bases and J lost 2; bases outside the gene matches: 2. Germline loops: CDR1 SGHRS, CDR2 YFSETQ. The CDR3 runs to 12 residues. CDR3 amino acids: CASGTGQETQYF. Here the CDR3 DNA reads TGCGCCAGTGGGACAGGACAAGAGACCCAGTACTTC.

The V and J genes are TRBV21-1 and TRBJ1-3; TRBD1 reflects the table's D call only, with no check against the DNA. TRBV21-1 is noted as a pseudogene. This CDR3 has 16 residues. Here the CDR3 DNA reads TGTGCCAGCAGCAAATTCGACAGGGGCTCTGGAAACACCATATATTTT. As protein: CASSKFDRGSGNTIYF.

CDR3: CASSAGTRSLETQYF. DNA of the CDR3: TGTGCCAGCTCAGCCGGGACTAGGAGTTTGGAGACCCAGTACTTC. The V call is TRBV18, the J call TRBJ2-5; 8 nucleotides agree with TRBD2. The junction had 10 bases not matched to a gene; V was cut back by 5 bases and J by 5 bases. Germline assignment: CDR1 KGHSH and CDR2 LQKENI. The length of the CDR3 is 15 residues.

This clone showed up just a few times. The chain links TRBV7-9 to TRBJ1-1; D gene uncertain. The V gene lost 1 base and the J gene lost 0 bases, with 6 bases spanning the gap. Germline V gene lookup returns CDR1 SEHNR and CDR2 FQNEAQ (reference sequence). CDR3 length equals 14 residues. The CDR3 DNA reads TGTGCCAGCAGCTTAGGGCAGGTGAACACTGAAGCTTTCTTT. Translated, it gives CASSLGQVNTEAFF.

The DNA for the CDR3 is TGTGCCAGCAGGTCTTGGGGCCTAAACACAGATACGCAGTATTTT. Translation gives CASRSWGLNTDTQYF. V usage is TRBV5-4 and J usage is TRBJ2-3, with a possible D match to TRBD1 (5 bases). The CDR3 sequence is 15 residues long. Germline CDR1 SGHNT, CDR2 YYREEE (reference sequence). Trimming cost V 5 bases and J 2 bases, with 15 bases left between them.